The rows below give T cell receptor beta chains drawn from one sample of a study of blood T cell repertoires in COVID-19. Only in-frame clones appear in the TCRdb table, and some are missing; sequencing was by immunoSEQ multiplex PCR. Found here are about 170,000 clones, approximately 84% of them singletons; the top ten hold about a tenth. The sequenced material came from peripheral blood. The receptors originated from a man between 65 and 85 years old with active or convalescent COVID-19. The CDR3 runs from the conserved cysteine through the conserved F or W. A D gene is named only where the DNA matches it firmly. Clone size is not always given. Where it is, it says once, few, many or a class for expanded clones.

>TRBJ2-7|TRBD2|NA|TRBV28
TGTGCCAGCAAACCAGCGGGAGGGATCGAGCAGTACTTC
CASKPAGGIEQYF
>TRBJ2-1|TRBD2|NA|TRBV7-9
TGTGCCAGCAGCTTAGGGGGGACTAGCGGGAGAAGAAGTGAGCAGTTCTTC
CASSLGGTSGRRSEQFF
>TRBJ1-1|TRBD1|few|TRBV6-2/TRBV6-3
TGTGCCAGCAGTTACTTCCGGGACAGGAGCACTGAAGCTTTCTTT
CASSYFRDRSTEAFF
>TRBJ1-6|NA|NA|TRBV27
TGTGCCAGCAGTTTCTTTCGGGGAGGTAATTCACCCCTCCACTTT
CASSFFRGGNSPLHF
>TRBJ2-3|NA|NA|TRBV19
TGTGCCAGTGTCGGGTCTAGCCGGCTCGATACGCAGTATTTT
CASVGSSRLDTQYF
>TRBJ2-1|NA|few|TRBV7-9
TGTGCCAGCAGCTTAGGCGAAGGGAGGAGCAATGAGCAGTTCTTC
CASSLGEGRSNEQFF
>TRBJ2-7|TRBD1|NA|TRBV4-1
TGCGCCAGCAGCCAGCCTCGACAGGGTTTCGACTACGAGCAGTACTTC
CASSQPRQGFDYEQYF
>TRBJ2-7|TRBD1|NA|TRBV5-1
TGCGCCAGCAGCTTGGACAGGGGGGCCGAGCAGTACTTC
CASSLDRGAEQYF
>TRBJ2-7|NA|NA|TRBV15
TGTGCCACCAGATCCAATCAGGGTGTCGCCTACGAGCAGTACTTC
CATRSNQGVAYEQYF
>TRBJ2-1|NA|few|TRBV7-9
TGTGCCAGCAGTCTGACAGGACGCAATGAGCAGTTCTTC
CASSLTGRNEQFF
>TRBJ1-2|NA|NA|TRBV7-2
TGTGCCAGCAGCTTAGCCCCCACAGTTAACTATGGCTACACCTTC
CASSLAPTVNYGYTF
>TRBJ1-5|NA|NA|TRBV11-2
TGTGCCAGCAGCTTAGATCGGAGGAACAATCAGCCCCAGCATTTT
CASSLDRRNNQPQHF
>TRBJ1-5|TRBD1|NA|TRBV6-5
TGTGCCAGCAGGGGTTGGACAGGGGGCTGGCAGCCCCAGCATTTT
CASRGWTGGWQPQHF
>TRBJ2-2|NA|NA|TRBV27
TGTGCCAGCAGCCCCCCAAACACCGGGGAGCTGTTTTTT
CASSPPNTGELFF
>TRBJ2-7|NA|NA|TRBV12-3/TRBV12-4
TGTGCCAGCAGTTTAAGAGGAAACTACGAGCAGTACTTC
CASSLRGNYEQYF
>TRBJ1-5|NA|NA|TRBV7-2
TGTGCCAGCAGCTTCCAGGGGAATCAGCCCCAGCATTTT
CASSFQGNQPQHF